This T cell receptor (beta chain) was observed in a study of cytomegalovirus exposure and HLA in healthy donors (dated by TCRdb to about 2017). The study in broad terms: A later analysis indicated that the 90 to 150 validation repertoires were generated on the platform also employed for the approximately 700 repertoires of the first cohort. The aim of the study was to test whether cataloging public T cell receptors could identify signatures of past pathogen exposure. The study combined high-throughput TCR immunosequencing, statistical association of individual TCRs with disease status, and machine learning to predict cytomegalovirus infection status. A separate validation cohort of approximately 130 different subjects was used in addition to the roughly 670-subject first cohort. Overall results and qualifications from the work: While some public TCRs were present in many individuals, most TCR sequences turned up only very rarely across donors. According to the authors, the approach could potentially be generalized to other disease states and immunological phenotypes. In a later analysis, TCRs clustered in the first cohort were found to also tend to co-occur in the approximately 120 validation repertoires, with approximately 93% of cluster scores above 0. A few of the identified cytomegalovirus-associated TCR beta chains were confirmed in vitro to be specific for cytomegalovirus antigens. The classifier was reported to diagnose cytomegalovirus status with high specificity and sensitivity in both the original and validation cohorts. The study gave a list of under 200 TCR beta chains associated with cytomegalovirus. The validation cohort had no HLA typing available for a later analysis, so co-occurrence within that cohort was assessed over all 120 or so repertoires.

Measured from the cysteine to the phenylalanine, the CDR3 is 15 residues long. Only CDR3 DNA remains: 45 bases, in frame from the first base. V and J are trimmed by 4 bases and 7 bases, and the gene matches miss 10 bases of the junction. Based on the germline V gene (reference sequence), the CDR1 and CDR2 sequences are MNHEY and SMNVEV. Comment on this clone: No cognate antigen has been identified for it. The input lacks base qualities; no much larger clone sits a single base away.

The donors belonged to the validation cohort of around 120 subjects, which was separate from the approximately 700-subject first cohort. Library preparation employed the immunoSEQ multiplex PCR assay. The original methods were these. A statistical classification framework was developed to diagnose cytomegalovirus status using the catalog of TCR beta chain sequences. The table comes from immuneACCESS by way of TCRdb, which keeps in-frame sequences with V and J called. Part of the clones is missing from these tables; in studies checked, under half for an unresolved V gene and the rest for unknown reasons. V and J calls and clone size follow that table, whereas D and trimming were derived from the DNA. The sample profile shows about 240,000 clones; around 85% of them were found once. The ten largest account for less than 1.5% of the sample.

The receptor was derived from a woman in her 30s in good health and CMV-seropositive. The source material was PBMCs. The V and J segments used are TRBV27 and TRBJ2-7; TRBD1 aligns with 10 central bases. DNA sequence: TGTGCCAGCAGTTCAGGGACAGGGGCTATATGGGAGCAGTACTTC. This is translated as CASSSGTGAIWEQYF.